These 19 T cell receptor beta chains were all obtained from the same sample, sequenced in a study of blood T cells in healthy people across ages. The second PCR ran roughly 6 to 11 cycles with a sample-barcoded 5' primer and J-beta primers. TCRdb recomputed calls from the 5' RACE reads with MiXCR, one row per CDR3 protein. The repertoire holds 780,000 or so distinct CDR3 sequences, roughly 53% seen once, with roughly 37% in the top ten. The material sequenced was blood. The receptors derive from an elderly man in good health.

This clonotype was observed a handful of times. The chain is built from TRBV27 and TRBJ1-5; 10 positions match TRBD1. V was pared by 6 bases and J by 7 bases, with 9 bases of the junction left unmatched. CDR1 is MNHEY and CDR2 is SMNVEV in the germline V gene (reference sequence). The CDR3 spans 15 residues. The CDR3 here is CASRADRGREQPQHF. CDR3 in DNA: TGTGCCAGCAGGGCCGACAGGGGGCGAGAACAGCCCCAGCATTTT.

This clonotype turned up a few times. The chain employs TRBV7-2 and TRBJ2-3, with no clear D. In germline, CDR1 is SGHTA, CDR2 FQGNSA. The V gene lost 4 bases and the J gene lost 14 bases, with 16 bases spanning the gap. CDR3 length equals 12 residues. CDR3 in amino acids: CASSSLPRYAYF. CDR3 DNA sequence: TGTGCCAGCAGCTCGCTTCCGAGATACGCGTATTTT.

This chain uses TRBV20-1 with TRBJ2-7; no clear D. V gave up 5 bases and J gave up 1 base, with 12 bases separating them. CDR1 and CDR2 from the germline V gene are DFQATT and SNEGSKA (reference sequence). This CDR3 has 13 amino acids. The CDR3 spells CSAPSPPSYEQYF. The CDR3 DNA sequence: TGCAGTGCTCCCAGCCCCCCTTCCTACGAGCAGTACTTC.

The V call is TRBV25-1, the J call TRBJ1-1; possible D gene TRBD1, 5 bases. Trimming took 8 bases from V and 0 from J, leaving 13 bases between them. From germline, CDR1 is MGHDK and CDR2 SYGVNS. CDR3 length: 14 amino acids. The CDR3 sequence: CASRTDTMNTEAFF. The CDR3 nucleotides read TGTGCCAGCCGTACGGACACTATGAACACTGAAGCTTTCTTT.

This chain's CDR3 is CASSLGQGDAYGYTF. As DNA, the CDR3 is TGTGCCAGCAGCTTAGGACAGGGAGATGCCTATGGCTACACCTTC. The chain carries TRBV7-6 and TRBJ1-2; 7 bases line up with TRBD1. Germline CDR1 reads SGHVS; CDR2 reads FNYEAQ. This CDR3 comprises 15 residues. V lost 1 base and J lost 4; bases outside the gene matches: 6. Combining the CDR3 with reference TRBV7-6 and TRBJ1-2 gives the whole variable domain GAGVSQSPRYKVTKRGQDVALRCDPISGHVSLYWYRQALGQGPEFLTYFNYEAQQDKSGLPNDRFSAERPEGSISTLTIQRTEQRDSAMYRCASSLGQGDAYGYTFGSGTRLTVV.

The chain is built from TRBV6-1 and TRBJ2-3; D unresolved. The germline V gene encodes CDR1 MNHNS and CDR2 SASEGT. The CDR3 totals 14 residues. V was trimmed by 5 bases and J by 6 bases, leaving 15 bases between them. The CDR3 DNA sequence: TGTGCCAGCAGTCACCGTCAGTCTTTGGATACGCAGTATTTT. It codes for CASSHRQSLDTQYF.

The sample holds a few counts of this clonotype. This chain uses TRBV7-9 with TRBJ2-4; 8 positions agree with TRBD2. Germline lookup yields CDR1 SEHNR and CDR2 FQNEAQ (reference sequence). After removal of 4 bases from V and 13 bases from J, the junction contained 9 bases not matched to a gene. The CDR3 extends over 13 amino acids. The CDR3 loop is CASSSREAGEQYF. DNA for the CDR3: TGTGCCAGCAGCTCCAGGGAAGCGGGGGAGCAGTACTTC. The whole variable domain, remainder taken from reference TRBV7-9 and TRBJ2-4, is DTGVSQNPRHKITKRGQNVTFRCDPISEHNRLYWYRQTLGQGPEFLTYFQNEAQLEKSRLLSDRFSAERPKGSFSTLEIQRTEQGDSAMYLCASSSREAGEQYFGAGTRLSVL.

This sequence joins TRBV6-5 and TRBJ2-3, with 7 bases that match TRBD2. The CDR3 runs to 15 residues. The V segment lost 4 bases and the J segment 2 bases; nucleotides outside the gene matches: 6. Germline V lookup: CDR1 MNHEY, CDR2 SVGAGI. CDR3 loop: CASSSAGVDTDTQYF. CDR3 nucleotides: TGTGCCAGCAGTTCGGCGGGGGTGGACACAGATACGCAGTATTTT.

The chain uses TRBV7-9 and TRBJ2-1, with 11 bases matching TRBD2. The junction had 8 bases not matched to a gene; V was cut back by 9 bases and J by 10 bases. Looked up from germline, CDR1 is SEHNR and CDR2 is FQNEAQ (reference sequence). This CDR3 comprises 13 residues. CDR3 sequence reads: CARSSGRDREQFF. For the CDR3, the DNA is TGTGCCAGAAGTAGCGGGAGGGACAGAGAGCAGTTCTTC.

The chain recombines TRBV5-1 with TRBJ1-4; no firm D call. Trimming cost V 5 bases and J 1 base, with 9 bases left between them. The CDR3 is 14 residues long. The germline CDR1 and CDR2 sequences are SGHRS and YFSETQ. The chain's CDR3 is CASRGTVTNEKLFF. CDR3 nucleotide sequence: TGCGCCAGCAGGGGAACAGTAACTAATGAAAAACTGTTTTTT.

This clonotype occurred a few times. The chain uses TRBV11-2 and TRBJ2-1; D possibly corresponds to TRBD2 (6 bases). The germline V and J ends were trimmed by 3 bases and 10 bases, with 10 bases remaining between them. Germline V gene sequence: CDR1 SGHAT, CDR2 FQNNGV. The CDR3 covers 12 residues. The chain's CDR3 is CASSLMRGEQFF. The CDR3 nucleotides read TGTGCCAGCAGCTTGATGCGGGGAGAGCAGTTCTTC.

The genes are TRBV5-4 and TRBJ2-6; no clear D. The V end was cut by 0 bases, the J end by 2 bases, with 6 bases between. The germline V gene has CDR1 SGHNT and CDR2 YYREEE (reference sequence). The CDR3 covers 15 residues. The CDR3 coding sequence is TGTGCCAGCAGCTTGGAGGCAGCTGGGGCCAACGTCCTGACTTTC. Protein product: CASSLEAAGANVLTF.

The V call is TRBV29-1, the J call TRBJ2-2, with D possibly TRBD1 on 7 matching bases. V gave up 6 bases and J gave up 1 base, with 18 bases separating them. The CDR3 has 16 amino acids. Germline CDR1 and CDR2: SQVTM and ANQGSEA. The CDR3 spells CSVARTGDWNTGELFF. CDR3 nucleotide sequence: TGCAGCGTCGCCCGTACAGGGGACTGGAACACCGGGGAGCTGTTTTTT.

This clonotype has a handful of counts. The V call is TRBV6-1, the J call TRBJ1-1, with D unresolved. The V gene lost 1 base and the J gene lost 3 bases, with 12 bases spanning the gap. CDR1 is MNHNS, CDR2 SASEGT, per germline. The CDR3 is 15 amino acids. CDR3 region: CASSEGAGPDTEAFF. CDR3 in DNA: TGTGCCAGCAGTGAAGGGGCAGGACCGGACACTGAAGCTTTCTTT.

The V gene is TRBV7-4, the J gene TRBJ1-4; 7 positions match TRBD1. From germline, CDR1 is SGHVT and CDR2 SQSDAQ. With 2 bases clipped from V and 2 bases from J, the junction kept 8 bases outside the gene matches. The CDR3 runs 17 residues. The CDR3 DNA reads as TGTGCCAGCAGCTTATACAGGGGATACGAGACTAATGAAAAACTGTTTTTT. Protein: CASSLYRGYETNEKLFF.

This clonotype was seen a handful of times. This sequence joins TRBV29-1 and TRBJ2-7; D is undetermined. This CDR3 spans 12 amino acids. From germline, CDR1 is SQVTM and CDR2 ANQGSEA. Trimming left V 7 bases short and J 2 bases short, with 12 bases between. DNA for the CDR3: TGCAGCGCCGGACCGGGTCCCTACGAGCAGTACTTC. This encodes CSAGPGPYEQYF.

V is TRBV4-1 and J is TRBJ2-1, with 12 bases identical to TRBD1. The CDR3 runs 15 residues. The trim removed 4 bases at V and 6 bases at J, leaving 4 bases unmatched. Per germline, CDR1 MGHRA and CDR2 YSYEKL. CDR3 sequence reads: CASSRPGQGANEQFF. The CDR3 DNA follows: TGCGCCAGCAGCCGCCCGGGACAGGGGGCCAATGAGCAGTTCTTC.

The V and J genes are TRBV10-3 and TRBJ2-5; no clear D. Germline V lookup: CDR1 ENHRY, CDR2 SYGVKD. V lost 2 bases and J lost 2, with 3 bases in between. This CDR3 is built from 12 residues. In DNA, the CDR3 is TGTGCCATCAGTGAGACGCAAGAGACCCAGTACTTC. This encodes CAISETQETQYF.

The chain couples TRBV6-1 to TRBJ1-5; a possible D gene is TRBD1 (6 bases). V dropped 3 bases and J dropped 7 bases, with 10 bases sitting between them. Germline V CDR1 and CDR2: MNHNS, SASEGT. CDR3 length: 13 amino acids. CDR3 sequence: CASSDPGHQPQHF. CDR3 coding DNA: TGTGCCAGCAGTGACCCGGGACACCAGCCCCAGCATTTT.